Given below is one T cell receptor (beta chain) in context. Its target is unknown. The data stem from a study of shared clonotypes between healthy human individuals. Study overall: Those who served as donors were a couple of women and three men between the ages of 18 and 49. Study-wide points: Memory subsets had estimated richness that was generally smaller than that of naive subsets.

From germline, CDR1 is SGHRS and CDR2 YFSETQ. Trimming stripped 4 bases from V and 0 bases from J, with 13 bases between. This CDR3 has 15 residues. As processed by the authors: Junction-only immunoSEQ sequences carried no quality scores, so filtering differed. Clones were sequenced by immunoSEQ multiplex PCR, and TCRdb holds only the in-frame ones, with some missing. The D gene and trimming were derived from the DNA, and the V and J assignments and clone size from that table. Here the sample spans roughly 2 million clones, 95% being singletons. The receptor was isolated from a man aged 18 to 30 in good health. The chain combines TRBV5-1 with TRBJ1-1; the D is unclear. Sequenced material: naive CD4+ T cells sorted from blood. Subset denoted: CD45RA+ positively selected. DNA for the CDR3: TGCGCCAGCAGCCCTCAAGCGGGGTTGAACACTGAAGCTTTCTTT. This translates into CASSPQAGLNTEAFF.